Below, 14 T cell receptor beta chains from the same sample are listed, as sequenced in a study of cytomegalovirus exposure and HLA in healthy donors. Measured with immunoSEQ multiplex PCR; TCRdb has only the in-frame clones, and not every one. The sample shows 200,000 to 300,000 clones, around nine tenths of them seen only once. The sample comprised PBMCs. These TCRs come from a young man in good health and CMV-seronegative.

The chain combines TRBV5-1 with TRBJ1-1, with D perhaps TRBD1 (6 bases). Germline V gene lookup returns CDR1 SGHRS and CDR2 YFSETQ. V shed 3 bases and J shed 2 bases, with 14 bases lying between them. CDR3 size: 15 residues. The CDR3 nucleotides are TGCGCCAGCAGCTCTCCCGGACAGTTCAACACTGAAGCTTTCTTT. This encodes CASSSPGQFNTEAFF.

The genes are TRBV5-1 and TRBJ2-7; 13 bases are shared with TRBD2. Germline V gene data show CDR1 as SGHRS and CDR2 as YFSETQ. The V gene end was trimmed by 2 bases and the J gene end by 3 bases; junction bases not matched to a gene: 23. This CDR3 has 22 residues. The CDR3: CASSLLGPGLAGFDRRIYEQYF. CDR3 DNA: TGCGCCAGCAGCTTACTTGGACCGGGACTAGCGGGGTTCGACCGCCGGATCTACGAGCAGTACTTC.

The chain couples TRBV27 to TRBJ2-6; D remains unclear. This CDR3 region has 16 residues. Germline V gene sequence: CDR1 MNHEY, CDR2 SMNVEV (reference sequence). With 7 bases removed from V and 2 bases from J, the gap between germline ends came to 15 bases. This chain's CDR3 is CASKLSKNPGANVLTF. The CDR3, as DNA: TGTGCCAGCAAGCTTTCGAAGAACCCTGGGGCCAACGTCCTGACTTTC.

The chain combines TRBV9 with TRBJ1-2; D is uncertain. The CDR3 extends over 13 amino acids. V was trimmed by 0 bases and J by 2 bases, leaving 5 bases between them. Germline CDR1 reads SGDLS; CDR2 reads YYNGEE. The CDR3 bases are TGTGCCAGCAGCGTAGACGGGAACTATGGCTACACCTTC. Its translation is CASSVDGNYGYTF.

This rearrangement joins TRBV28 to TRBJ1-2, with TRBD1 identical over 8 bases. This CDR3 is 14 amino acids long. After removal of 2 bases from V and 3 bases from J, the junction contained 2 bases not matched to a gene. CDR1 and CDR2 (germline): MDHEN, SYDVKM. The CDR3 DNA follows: TGTGCCAGCAGTTTAGCGGGACAGGACTATGGCTACACCTTC. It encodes CASSLAGQDYGYTF.

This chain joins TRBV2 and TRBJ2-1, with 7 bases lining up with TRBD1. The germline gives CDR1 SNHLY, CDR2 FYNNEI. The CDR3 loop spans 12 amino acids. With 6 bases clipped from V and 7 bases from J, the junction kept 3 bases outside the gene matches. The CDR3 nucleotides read TGTGCCAGCAGCCAACAGGGGAATGAGCAGTTCTTC. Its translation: CASSQQGNEQFF.

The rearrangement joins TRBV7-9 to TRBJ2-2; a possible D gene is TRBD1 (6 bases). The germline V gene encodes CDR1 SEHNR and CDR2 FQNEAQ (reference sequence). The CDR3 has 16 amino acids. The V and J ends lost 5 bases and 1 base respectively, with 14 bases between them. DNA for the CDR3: TGTGCCAGCAGCGTCTCCAGGGGTCAGAACACCGGGGAGCTGTTTTTT. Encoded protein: CASSVSRGQNTGELFF. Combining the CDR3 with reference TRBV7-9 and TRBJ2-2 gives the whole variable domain DTGVSQNPRHKITKRGQNVTFRCDPISEHNRLYWYRQTLGQGPEFLTYFQNEAQLEKSRLLSDRFSAERPKGSFSTLEIQRTEQGDSAMYLCASSVSRGQNTGELFFGEGSRLTVL.

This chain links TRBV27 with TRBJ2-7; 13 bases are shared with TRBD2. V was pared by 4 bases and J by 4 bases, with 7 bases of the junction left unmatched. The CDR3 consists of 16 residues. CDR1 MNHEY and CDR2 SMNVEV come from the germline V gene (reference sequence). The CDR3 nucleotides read TGTGCCAGCAGTTCCCGGACTAGCGGGAGTCGGTACGAGCAGTACTTC. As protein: CASSSRTSGSRYEQYF.

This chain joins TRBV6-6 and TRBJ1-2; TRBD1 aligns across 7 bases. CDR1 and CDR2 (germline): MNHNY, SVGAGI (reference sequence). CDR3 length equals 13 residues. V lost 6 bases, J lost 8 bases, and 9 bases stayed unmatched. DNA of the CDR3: TGTGCCAGCAGGACCCACGGGACAGACGGCTACACCTTC. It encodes CASRTHGTDGYTF.

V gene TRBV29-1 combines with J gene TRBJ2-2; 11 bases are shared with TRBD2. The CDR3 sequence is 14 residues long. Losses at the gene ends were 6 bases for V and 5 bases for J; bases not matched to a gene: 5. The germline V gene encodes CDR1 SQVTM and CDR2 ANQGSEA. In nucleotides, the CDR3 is TGCAGCGTCGGTAGCGGGAGGGGGACCGGGGAGCTGTTTTTT. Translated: CSVGSGRGTGELFF.

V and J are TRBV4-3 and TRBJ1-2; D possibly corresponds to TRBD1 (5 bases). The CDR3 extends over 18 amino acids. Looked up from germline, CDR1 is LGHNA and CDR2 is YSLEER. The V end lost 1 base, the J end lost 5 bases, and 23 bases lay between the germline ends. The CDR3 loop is CASSQGSLTARGGYGYTF. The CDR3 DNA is TGCGCCAGCAGCCAAGGATCACTGACAGCACGGGGGGGTTATGGCTACACCTTC.

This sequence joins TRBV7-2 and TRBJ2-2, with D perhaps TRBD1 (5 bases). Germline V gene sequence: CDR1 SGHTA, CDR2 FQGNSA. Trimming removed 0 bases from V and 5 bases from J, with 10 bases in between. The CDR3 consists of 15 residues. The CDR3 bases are TGTGCCAGCAGCTTAGCAGGGGTAGGAACCGGGGAGCTGTTTTTT. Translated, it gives CASSLAGVGTGELFF.

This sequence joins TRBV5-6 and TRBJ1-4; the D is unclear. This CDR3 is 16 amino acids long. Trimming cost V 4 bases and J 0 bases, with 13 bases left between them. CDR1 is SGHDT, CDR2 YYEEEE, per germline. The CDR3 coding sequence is TGTGCCAGCAGCCCCTCCCCAGAGGCAACTAATGAAAAACTGTTTTTT. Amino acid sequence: CASSPSPEATNEKLFF.

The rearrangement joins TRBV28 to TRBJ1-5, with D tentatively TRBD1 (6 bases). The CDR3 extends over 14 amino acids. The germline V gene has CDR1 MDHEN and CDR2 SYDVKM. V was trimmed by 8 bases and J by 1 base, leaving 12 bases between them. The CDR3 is CASLGQTSNQPQHF. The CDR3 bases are TGTGCCAGCTTAGGACAGACGAGCAATCAGCCCCAGCATTTT.